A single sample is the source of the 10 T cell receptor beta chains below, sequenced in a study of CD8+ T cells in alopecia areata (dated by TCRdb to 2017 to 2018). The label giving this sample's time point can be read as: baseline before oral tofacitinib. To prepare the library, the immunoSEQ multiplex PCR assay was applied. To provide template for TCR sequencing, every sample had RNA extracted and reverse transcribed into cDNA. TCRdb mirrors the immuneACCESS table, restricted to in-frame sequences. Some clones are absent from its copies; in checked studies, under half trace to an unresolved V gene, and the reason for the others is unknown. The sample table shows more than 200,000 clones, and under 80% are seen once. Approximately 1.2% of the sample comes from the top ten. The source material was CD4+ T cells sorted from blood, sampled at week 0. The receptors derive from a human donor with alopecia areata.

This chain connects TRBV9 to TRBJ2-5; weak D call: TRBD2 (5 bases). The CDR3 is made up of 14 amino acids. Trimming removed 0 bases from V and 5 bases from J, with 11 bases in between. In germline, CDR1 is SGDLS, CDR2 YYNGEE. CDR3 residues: CASSVGGLRETQYF. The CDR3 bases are TGTGCCAGCAGCGTAGGAGGGCTGAGGGAGACCCAGTACTTC.

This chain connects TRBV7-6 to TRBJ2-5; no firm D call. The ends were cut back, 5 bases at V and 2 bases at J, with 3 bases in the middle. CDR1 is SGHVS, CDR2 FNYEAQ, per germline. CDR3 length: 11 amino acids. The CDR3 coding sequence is TGTGCCAGCAGCAGACAAGAGACCCAGTACTTC. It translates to CASSRQETQYF.

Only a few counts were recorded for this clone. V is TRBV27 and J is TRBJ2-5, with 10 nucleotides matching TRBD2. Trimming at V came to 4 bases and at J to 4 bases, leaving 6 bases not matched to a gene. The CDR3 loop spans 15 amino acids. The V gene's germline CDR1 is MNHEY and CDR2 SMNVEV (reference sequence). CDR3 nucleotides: TGTGCCAGCAGTTCCATTGGACTAGCGGTAGAGACCCAGTACTTC. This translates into CASSSIGLAVETQYF.

The CDR3 bases are TGTGCCAGCGAGATTAGCGGGGGCCGCTCAGATACGCAGTATTTT. It specifies CASEISGGRSDTQYF. The V gene is TRBV13, the J gene TRBJ2-3; the match to TRBD2 covers 9 bases. The CDR3 runs 15 residues. With V trimmed by 8 bases and J by 4 bases, 10 bases remained unmatched. Germline V gene data show CDR1 as PRHDT and CDR2 as FYEKMQ (reference sequence).

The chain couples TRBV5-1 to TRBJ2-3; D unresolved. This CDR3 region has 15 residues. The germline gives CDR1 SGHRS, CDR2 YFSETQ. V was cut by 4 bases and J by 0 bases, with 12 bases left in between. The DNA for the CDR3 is TGCGCCAGCAGCGACCCGGGCCAGAGCACAGATACGCAGTATTTT. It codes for CASSDPGQSTDTQYF.

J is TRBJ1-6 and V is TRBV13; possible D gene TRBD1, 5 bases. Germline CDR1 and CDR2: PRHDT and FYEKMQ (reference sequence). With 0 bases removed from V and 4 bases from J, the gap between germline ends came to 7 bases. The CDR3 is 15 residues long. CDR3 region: CASSLGRQYNSPLHF. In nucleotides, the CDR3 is TGTGCCAGCAGCTTAGGGAGACAGTATAATTCACCCCTCCACTTT.

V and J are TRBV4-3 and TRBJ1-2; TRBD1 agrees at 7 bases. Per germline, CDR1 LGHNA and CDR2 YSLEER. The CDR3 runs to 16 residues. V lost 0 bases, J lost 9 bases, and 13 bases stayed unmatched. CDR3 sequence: CASSQETTGRFLRYTF. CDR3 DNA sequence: TGCGCCAGCAGCCAAGAGACGACAGGGAGATTCTTGCGCTACACCTTC.

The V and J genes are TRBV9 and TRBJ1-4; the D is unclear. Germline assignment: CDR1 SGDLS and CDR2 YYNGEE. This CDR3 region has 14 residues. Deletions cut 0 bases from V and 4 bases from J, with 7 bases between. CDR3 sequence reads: CASSVEQFNEKLFF. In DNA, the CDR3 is TGTGCCAGCAGCGTAGAACAGTTTAATGAAAAACTGTTTTTT.

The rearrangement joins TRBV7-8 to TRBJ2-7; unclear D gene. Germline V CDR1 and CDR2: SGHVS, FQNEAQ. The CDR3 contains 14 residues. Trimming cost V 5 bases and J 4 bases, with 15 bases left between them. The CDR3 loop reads CASSPGMQIYEQYF. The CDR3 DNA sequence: TGTGCCAGCAGCCCTGGGATGCAGATTTACGAGCAGTACTTC.

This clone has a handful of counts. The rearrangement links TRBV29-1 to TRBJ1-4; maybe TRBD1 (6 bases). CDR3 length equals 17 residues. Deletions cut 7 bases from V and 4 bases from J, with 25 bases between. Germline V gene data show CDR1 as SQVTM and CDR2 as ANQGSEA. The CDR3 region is CSASTSNGGALNEKLFF. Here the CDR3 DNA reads TGCAGCGCCTCTACATCTAACGGGGGGGCTCTTAATGAAAAACTGTTTTTT.